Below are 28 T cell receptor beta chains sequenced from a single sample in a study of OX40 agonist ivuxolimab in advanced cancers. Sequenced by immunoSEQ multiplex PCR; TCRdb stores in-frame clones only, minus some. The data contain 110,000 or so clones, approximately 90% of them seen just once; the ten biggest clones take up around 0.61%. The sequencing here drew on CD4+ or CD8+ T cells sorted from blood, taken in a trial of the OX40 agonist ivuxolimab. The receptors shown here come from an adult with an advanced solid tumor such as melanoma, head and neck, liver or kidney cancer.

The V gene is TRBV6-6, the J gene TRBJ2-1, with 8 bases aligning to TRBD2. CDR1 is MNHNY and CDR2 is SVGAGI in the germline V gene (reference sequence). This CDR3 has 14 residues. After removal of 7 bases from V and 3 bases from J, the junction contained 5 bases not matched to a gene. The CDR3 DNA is TGTGCCAGCATCGGGGGGGCCGTCTACAATGAGCAGTTCTTC. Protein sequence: CASIGGAVYNEQFF.

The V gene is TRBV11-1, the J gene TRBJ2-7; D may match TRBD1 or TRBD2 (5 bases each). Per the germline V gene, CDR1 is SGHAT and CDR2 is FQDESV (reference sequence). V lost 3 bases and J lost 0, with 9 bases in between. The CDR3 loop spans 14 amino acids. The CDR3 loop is CASSFEGSSYEQYF. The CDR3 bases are TGTGCCAGCAGCTTCGAGGGGAGCTCCTACGAGCAGTACTTC. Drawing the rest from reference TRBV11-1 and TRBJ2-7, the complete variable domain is EAEVAQSPRYKITEKSQAVAFWCDPISGHATLYWYRQILGQGPELLVQFQDESVVDDSQLPKDRFSAERLKGVDSTLKIQPAELGDSAMYLCASSFEGSSYEQYFGPGTRLTVT.

The CDR3 is CASSYIGGTYEQYF. The CDR3 region has the DNA TGTGCCAGCAGCTATATCGGTGGGACCTACGAGCAGTACTTC. The chain combines TRBV7-9 with TRBJ2-7; D unresolved. V was trimmed by 4 bases and J by 2 bases, leaving 12 bases between them. This CDR3 comprises 14 residues. From germline, CDR1 is SEHNR and CDR2 FQNEAQ (reference sequence).

CDR3 loop: CASSWGGGTEAFF. Here the CDR3 DNA reads TGTGCCAGCAGTTGGGGGGGAGGCACTGAAGCTTTCTTT. This chain connects TRBV6-5 to TRBJ1-1; TRBD1 is a possible D gene (5 bases). In germline, CDR1 is MNHEY, CDR2 SVGAGI. The CDR3 loop spans 13 amino acids. Trimming cost V 4 bases and J 4 bases, with 10 bases left between them.

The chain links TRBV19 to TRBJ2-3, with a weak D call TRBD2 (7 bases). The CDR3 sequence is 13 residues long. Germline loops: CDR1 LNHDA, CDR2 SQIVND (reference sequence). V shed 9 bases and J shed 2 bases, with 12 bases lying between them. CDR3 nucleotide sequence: TGTGCCAGCCGGGGGGCCAACACAGATACGCAGTATTTT. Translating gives CASRGANTDTQYF.

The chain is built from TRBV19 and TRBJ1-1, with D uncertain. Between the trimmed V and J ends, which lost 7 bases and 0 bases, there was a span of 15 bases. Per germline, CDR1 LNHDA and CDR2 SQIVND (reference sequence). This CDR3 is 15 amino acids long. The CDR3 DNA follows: TGTGCCAGTATCCCCGGTGGCACCGTGAACACTGAAGCTTTCTTT. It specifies CASIPGGTVNTEAFF.

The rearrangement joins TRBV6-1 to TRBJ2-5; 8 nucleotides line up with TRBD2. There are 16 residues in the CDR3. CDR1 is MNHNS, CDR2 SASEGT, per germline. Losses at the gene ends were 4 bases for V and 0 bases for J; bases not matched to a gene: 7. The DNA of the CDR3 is TGTGCCAGCAGTGCCCGGGGGGGCGGGTACCAAGAGACCCAGTACTTC. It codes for CASSARGGGYQETQYF.

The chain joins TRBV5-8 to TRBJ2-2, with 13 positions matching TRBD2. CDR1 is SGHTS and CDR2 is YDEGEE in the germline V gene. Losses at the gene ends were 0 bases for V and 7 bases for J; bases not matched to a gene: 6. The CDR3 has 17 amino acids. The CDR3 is CASSLVGTSGIDGELFF. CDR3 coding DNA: TGTGCCAGCAGCTTGGTGGGGACTAGCGGGATTGACGGGGAGCTGTTTTTT. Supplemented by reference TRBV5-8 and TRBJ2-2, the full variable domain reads EAGVTQSPTHLIKTRGQQATLRCSPISGHTSVYWYQQALGLGLQFLLWYDEGEERNRGNFPPRFSGRQFPNYSSELNVNALELEDSALYLCASSLVGTSGIDGELFFGEGSRLTVL.

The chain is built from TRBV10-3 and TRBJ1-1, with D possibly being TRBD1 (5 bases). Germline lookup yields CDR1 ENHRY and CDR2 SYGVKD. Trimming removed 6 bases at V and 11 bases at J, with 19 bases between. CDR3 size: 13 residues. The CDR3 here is CAISTARGPGAFF. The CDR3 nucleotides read TGTGCCATCAGCACAGCCCGGGGCCCGGGGGCTTTCTTT.

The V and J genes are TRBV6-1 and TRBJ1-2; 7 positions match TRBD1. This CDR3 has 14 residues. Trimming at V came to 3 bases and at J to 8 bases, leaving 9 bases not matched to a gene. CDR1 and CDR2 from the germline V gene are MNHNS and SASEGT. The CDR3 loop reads CASSDTGATGGYTF. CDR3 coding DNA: TGTGCCAGCAGTGATACAGGGGCTACTGGCGGCTACACCTTC.

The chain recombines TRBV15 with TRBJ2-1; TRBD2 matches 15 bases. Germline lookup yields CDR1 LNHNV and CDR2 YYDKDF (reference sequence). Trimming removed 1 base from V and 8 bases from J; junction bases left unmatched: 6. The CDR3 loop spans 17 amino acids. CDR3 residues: CATSRGGLAGGRDEQFF. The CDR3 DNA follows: TGTGCCACCAGCAGAGGAGGACTAGCGGGGGGGAGGGATGAGCAGTTCTTC.

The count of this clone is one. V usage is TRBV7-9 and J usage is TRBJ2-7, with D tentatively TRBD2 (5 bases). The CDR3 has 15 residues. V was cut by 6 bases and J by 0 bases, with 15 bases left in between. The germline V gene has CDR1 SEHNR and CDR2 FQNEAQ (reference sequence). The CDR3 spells CASSPAAGPSYEQYF. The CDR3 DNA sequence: TGTGCCAGCAGTCCGGCGGCGGGCCCCTCCTACGAGCAGTACTTC.

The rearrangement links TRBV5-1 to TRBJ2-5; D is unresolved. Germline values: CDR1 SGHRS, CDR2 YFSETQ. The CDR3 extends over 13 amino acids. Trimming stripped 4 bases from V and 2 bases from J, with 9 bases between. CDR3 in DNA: TGCGCCAGCAGCCCAGCCCCACAAGAGACCCAGTACTTC. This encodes CASSPAPQETQYF.

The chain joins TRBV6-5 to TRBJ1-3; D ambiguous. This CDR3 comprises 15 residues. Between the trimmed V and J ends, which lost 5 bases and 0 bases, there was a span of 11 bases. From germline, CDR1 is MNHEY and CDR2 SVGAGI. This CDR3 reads CASSPGLYSGNTIYF. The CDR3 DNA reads TGTGCCAGCAGTCCCGGGTTATACTCTGGAAACACCATATATTTT.

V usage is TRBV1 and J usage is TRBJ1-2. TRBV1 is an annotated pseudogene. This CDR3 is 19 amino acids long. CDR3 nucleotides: TGCACCAGCAGAGACTCTCCGGGACCCAGCACCATGGATCTCCATGGCTACACCTTC. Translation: CTSRDSPGPSTMDLHGYTF.

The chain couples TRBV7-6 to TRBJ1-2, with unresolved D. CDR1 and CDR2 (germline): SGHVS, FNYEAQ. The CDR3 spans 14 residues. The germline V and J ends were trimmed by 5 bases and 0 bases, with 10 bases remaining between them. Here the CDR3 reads CASSPSGTNYGYTF. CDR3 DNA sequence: TGTGCCAGCAGCCCTAGCGGGACTAACTATGGCTACACCTTC. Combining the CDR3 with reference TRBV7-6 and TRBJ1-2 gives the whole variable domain GAGVSQSPRYKVTKRGQDVALRCDPISGHVSLYWYRQALGQGPEFLTYFNYEAQQDKSGLPNDRFSAERPEGSISTLTIQRTEQRDSAMYRCASSPSGTNYGYTFGSGTRLTVV.

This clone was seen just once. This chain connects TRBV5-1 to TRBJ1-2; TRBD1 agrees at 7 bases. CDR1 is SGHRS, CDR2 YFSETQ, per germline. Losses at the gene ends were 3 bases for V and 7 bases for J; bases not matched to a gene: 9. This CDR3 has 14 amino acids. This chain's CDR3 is CASSSPGQRPGYTF. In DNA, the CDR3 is TGCGCCAGCAGCTCCCCGGGACAGAGGCCTGGCTACACCTTC.

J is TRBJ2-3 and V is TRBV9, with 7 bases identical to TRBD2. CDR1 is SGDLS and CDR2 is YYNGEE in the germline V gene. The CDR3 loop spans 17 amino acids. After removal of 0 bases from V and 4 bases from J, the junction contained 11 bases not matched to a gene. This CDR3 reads CASSVASGSAYADTQYF. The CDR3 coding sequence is TGTGCCAGCAGCGTAGCTAGCGGAAGTGCCTACGCAGATACGCAGTATTTT.

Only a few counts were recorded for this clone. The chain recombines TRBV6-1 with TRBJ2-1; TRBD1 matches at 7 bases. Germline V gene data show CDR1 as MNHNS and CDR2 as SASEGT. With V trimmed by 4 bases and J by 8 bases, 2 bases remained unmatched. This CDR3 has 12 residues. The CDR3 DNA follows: TGTGCCAGCAGTGGACAGGGCGATGAGCAGTTCTTC. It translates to CASSGQGDEQFF.

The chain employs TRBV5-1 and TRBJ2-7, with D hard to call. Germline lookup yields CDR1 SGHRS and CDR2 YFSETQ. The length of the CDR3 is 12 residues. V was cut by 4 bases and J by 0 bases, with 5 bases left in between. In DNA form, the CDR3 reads TGCGCCAGCAGCACCACCTCCTACGAGCAGTACTTC. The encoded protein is CASSTTSYEQYF.

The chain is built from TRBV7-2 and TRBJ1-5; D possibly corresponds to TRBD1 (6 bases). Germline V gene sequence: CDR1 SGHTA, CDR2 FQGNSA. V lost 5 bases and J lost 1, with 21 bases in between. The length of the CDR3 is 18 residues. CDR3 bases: TGTGCCAGCAGCCCCATTAGAGGGGGGGGCGGAAGCAATCAGCCCCAGCATTTT. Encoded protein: CASSPIRGGGGSNQPQHF.

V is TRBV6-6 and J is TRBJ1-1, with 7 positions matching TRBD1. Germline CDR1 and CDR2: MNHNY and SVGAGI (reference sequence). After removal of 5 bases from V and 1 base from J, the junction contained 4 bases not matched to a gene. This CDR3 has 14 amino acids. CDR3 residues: CASSRQGANTEAFF. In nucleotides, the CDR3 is TGTGCCAGCAGTCGACAGGGAGCGAACACTGAAGCTTTCTTT.

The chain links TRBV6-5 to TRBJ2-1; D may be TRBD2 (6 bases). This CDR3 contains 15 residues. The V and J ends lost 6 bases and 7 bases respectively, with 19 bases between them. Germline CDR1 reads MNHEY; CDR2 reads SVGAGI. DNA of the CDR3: TGTGCCAGCAGAAAGGACGGAGGGTTCGGGAATGAGCAGTTCTTC. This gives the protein CASRKDGGFGNEQFF.

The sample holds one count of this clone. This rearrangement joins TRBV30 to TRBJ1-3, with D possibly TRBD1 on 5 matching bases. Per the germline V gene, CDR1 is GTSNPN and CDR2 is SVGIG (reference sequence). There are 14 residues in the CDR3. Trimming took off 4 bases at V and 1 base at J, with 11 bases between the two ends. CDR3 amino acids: CAWNSGLSGNTIYF. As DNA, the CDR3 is TGTGCCTGGAACTCAGGGTTGTCTGGAAACACCATATATTTT.

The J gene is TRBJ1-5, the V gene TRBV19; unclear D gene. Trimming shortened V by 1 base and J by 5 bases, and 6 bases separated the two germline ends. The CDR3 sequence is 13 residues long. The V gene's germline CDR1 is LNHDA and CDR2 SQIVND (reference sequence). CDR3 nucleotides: TGTGCCAGTAGTATAGCCGATTATCAGCCCCAGCATTTT. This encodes CASSIADYQPQHF.

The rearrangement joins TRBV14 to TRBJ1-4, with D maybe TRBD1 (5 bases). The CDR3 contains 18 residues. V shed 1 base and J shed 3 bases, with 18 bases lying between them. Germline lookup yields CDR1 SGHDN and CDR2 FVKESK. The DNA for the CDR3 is TGTGCCAGCAGCCAAGGGAAATTAGTAGGGACGGCTAATGAAAAACTGTTTTTT. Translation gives CASSQGKLVGTANEKLFF.

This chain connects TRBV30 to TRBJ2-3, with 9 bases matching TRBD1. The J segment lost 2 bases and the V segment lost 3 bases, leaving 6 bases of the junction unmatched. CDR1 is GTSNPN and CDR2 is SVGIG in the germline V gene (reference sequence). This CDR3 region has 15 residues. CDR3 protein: CAWSRDRGTTDTQYF. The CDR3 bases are TGTGCCTGGAGCCGCGACAGGGGGACCACAGATACGCAGTATTTT.

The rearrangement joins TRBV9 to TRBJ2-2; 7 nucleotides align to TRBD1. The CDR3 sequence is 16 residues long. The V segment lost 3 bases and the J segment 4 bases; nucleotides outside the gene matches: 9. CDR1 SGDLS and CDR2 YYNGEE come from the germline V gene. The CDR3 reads CASSGTGAVFTGELFF. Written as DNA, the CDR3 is TGTGCCAGCAGCGGAACAGGGGCGGTATTCACCGGGGAGCTGTTTTTT. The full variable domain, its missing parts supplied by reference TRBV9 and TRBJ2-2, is DSGVTQTPKHLITATGQRVTLRCSPRSGDLSVYWYQQSLDQGLQFLIQYYNGEERAKGNILERFSAQQFPDLHSELNLSSLELGDSALYFCASSGTGAVFTGELFFGEGSRLTVL.